The text below deals with one TCR beta chain. The data were obtained in a study of blood T cell repertoires in COVID-19. For the study at large: There were acute and convalescent COVID-19 samples, and they came from the United States, Italy and Spain. PBMCs, B-cell-depleted T cells, or T cells provided the cDNA or gDNA that made up the material.

Germline CDR1 reads SNHLY; CDR2 reads FYNNEI. V lost 5 bases, J lost 5 bases, and 3 bases stayed unmatched. CDR3 length equals 13 residues. A Seattle source enrolled patients during active infection and followed them longitudinally. Original data processing: Using reference gene primer amplification, nucleated cell counts were estimated. TCRdb's table, derived via immunoSEQ multiplex PCR, lists solely in-frame clones and lacks some. V and J calls and clone size come straight from that table; D and trimming were deduced from the DNA. The repertoire holds 210,000 or so clones, with 85% as singletons. The gene calls are TRBV2 and TRBJ2-7; TRBD1 agrees at 10 bases. Sequencing input: peripheral blood. The receptor comes from a man over 45 with COVID-19, enrolled during active disease. CDR3 in DNA: TGTGCCAGCAGTTTGACAGGGGGCAACGAGCAGTACTTC. It yields the protein CASSLTGGNEQYF.